The 24 T cell receptor beta chains below were found in one sample sequenced in a study of T-cell reconstitution after alpha-beta-depleted transplantation in children (TCRdb year 2016). The treatment or condition label here, explained by the study, means: allogeneic hematopoietic cell transplantation with graft depleted of TCRalphabeta T cells and CD19 B cells. Library prep was done by PCR. TCRdb records Illumina HiSeq 2500 as the sequencer. TCR libraries were prepared with molecular barcoding, using unique molecular identifiers to normalize TCRbeta repertoire quantification. In TCRdb, the public reads were trimmed at Q25 with fastp and aligned with MiXCR, with productive beta chains retained. Each entry merges the rows of one CDR3 protein and shows their most common DNA and genes. Present in this sample are approximately 130,000 distinct CDR3 sequences, about a tenth of which were seen just once. Of the sample, under 30% falls within the top ten clones.

The source material was PBMCs, mostly from graft donor cells, sampled 180 days after TCRalphabeta/CD19-depleted stem cell transplant. The source is a girl less than two years old who had a stem cell transplant for combined immunodeficiency, so the T cells may come from the graft donor.

This clonotype has just a few counts. V and J are TRBV14 and TRBJ2-7; D gene uncertain. The CDR3 is made up of 11 amino acids. Germline CDR1 and CDR2: SGHDN and FVKESK. V shed 4 bases and J shed 3 bases, with 4 bases lying between them. CDR3 nucleotides: TGTGCCAGCAGCCGCATCTACGAGCAGTACTTC. Residues: CASSRIYEQYF. The full variable domain, in which reference TRBV14 and TRBJ2-7 provide the parts outside the CDR3, is EAGVTQFPSHSVIEKGQTVTLRCDPISGHDNLYWYRRVMGKEIKFLLHFVKESKQDESGMPNNRFLAERTGGTYSTLKVQPAELEDSGVYFCASSRIYEQYFGPGTRLTVT.

As concerns this clonotype: This CDR3 fails to terminate in the conserved phenylalanine or tryptophan, so it likely reflects a read error. J is TRBJ2-5 and V is TRBV5-1; TRBD2 matches at 9 bases. The CDR3 runs to 14 residues. J gave up 4 bases and V 3 bases, and 4 bases lay outside the gene matches. CDR1 and CDR2 (germline): SGHRS, YFSETQ. The CDR3 DNA is TGCGCCAGCAGCTCCCTGCGGGGGGGAGAGACCCAGTACTCC. Translated, it gives CASSSLRGGETQYS.

The V gene is TRBV11-2, the J gene TRBJ2-7; 8 bases map to TRBD1. This CDR3 is 14 amino acids long. Germline loops: CDR1 SGHAT, CDR2 FQNNGV. The J segment lost 1 base and the V segment lost 7 bases, leaving 6 bases of the junction unmatched. CDR3 protein: CASTYRTGSYEQYF. The CDR3 coding sequence is TGTGCCAGCACCTATAGGACAGGGTCCTACGAGCAGTACTTC.

The V and J genes are TRBV2 and TRBJ1-5; the D is unclear. The V end was cut by 6 bases, the J end by 10 bases, with 13 bases between. Germline V lookup: CDR1 SNHLY, CDR2 FYNNEI. The CDR3 has 12 residues. CDR3 nucleotides: TGTGCCAGCAGAACATATGGGGAACCCCAGCATTTT. Protein sequence: CASRTYGEPQHF.

The table lists this clonotype with a few counts. The chain has TRBV7-2 and TRBJ2-7, with D possibly being TRBD2 (7 bases). Per the germline V gene, CDR1 is SGHTA and CDR2 is FQGNSA. CDR3 size: 18 residues. V was shortened by 0 bases and J by 2 bases, with 20 bases between the two germline ends. The CDR3 spells CASSLARNGGGRTYEQYF. The CDR3 DNA follows: TGTGCCAGCAGCTTAGCGCGGAATGGGGGGGGGCGAACCTACGAGCAGTACTTC.

In regard to this clonotype: Given a much more abundant clone one base away, this may be a read error. The V and J genes are TRBV20-1 and TRBJ1-5; D might be TRBD1 (6 bases). V lost 1 base and J 4 bases, leaving 14 bases between the germline ends. The CDR3 is made up of 15 amino acids. The germline CDR1 and CDR2 sequences are DFQATT and SNEGSKA (reference sequence). CDR3 protein: CSARGPGVGNQPQHF. The CDR3 coding sequence is TGCAGTGCTAGAGGCCCAGGGGTAGGGAATCAGCCCCAGCATTTT.

This clonotype was seen ten or more times. The chain combines TRBV10-3 with TRBJ2-1; D not resolved. V lost 4 bases and J lost 6, with 10 bases in between. The CDR3 has 13 residues. Looked up from germline, CDR1 is ENHRY and CDR2 is SYGVKD. The CDR3, as DNA: TGTGCCATCAGTGGGCCGTCAGCCAATGAGCAGTTCTTC. Its translation is CAISGPSANEQFF.

V gene TRBV29-1 combines with J gene TRBJ2-5, with D maybe TRBD2 (6 bases). The V and J ends lost 6 bases and 1 base respectively, with 12 bases between them. CDR3 length: 13 amino acids. The germline V gene has CDR1 SQVTM and CDR2 ANQGSEA. DNA of the CDR3: TGCAGCGTGGGGGGACGGGTCCAAGAGACCCAGTACTTC. This encodes CSVGGRVQETQYF.

This clonotype was recorded only once. J is TRBJ2-3 and V is TRBV20-1, with 7 bases matching TRBD1. V trimming: 2 bases; J trimming: 1 base; junction bases outside the gene matches: 0. The CDR3 runs 13 residues. In germline, CDR1 is DFQATT, CDR2 SNEGSKA (reference sequence). Here the CDR3 reads CSARQGGTDTQYF. The CDR3 bases are TGCAGTGCTAGACAGGGGGGCACAGATACGCAGTATTTT.

This clonotype was seen more than once but under ten times. This chain links TRBV28 with TRBJ2-2; 11 bases are a match to TRBD2. Germline V gives CDR1 MDHEN, CDR2 SYDVKM. The length of the CDR3 is 15 residues. Germline trimming cut 6 bases from V and 4 bases from J; bases unmatched to any gene: 4. The CDR3 reads CASRGGLAVTGELFF. For the CDR3, the DNA is TGTGCCAGCAGGGGGGGACTAGCGGTCACCGGGGAGCTGTTTTTT. The full variable domain, its missing parts supplied by reference TRBV28 and TRBJ2-2, is DVKVTQSSRYLVKRTGEKVFLECVQDMDHENMFWYRQDPGLGLRLIYFSYDVKMKEKGDIPEGYSVSREKKERFSLILESASTNQTSMYLCASRGGLAVTGELFFGEGSRLTVL.

This clonotype was detected only a few times. The chain couples TRBV20-1 to TRBJ2-7, with 7 positions matching TRBD1. V lost 6 bases and J lost 5; bases outside the gene matches: 10. Germline assignment: CDR1 DFQATT and CDR2 SNEGSKA (reference sequence). The CDR3 runs to 13 residues. CDR3 coding DNA: TGCAGTGCAGCCCCAGGGGGAGTAGACGAGCAGTACTTC. This encodes CSAAPGGVDEQYF.

This clonotype was counted ten times or more. The chain joins TRBV28 to TRBJ1-4; D is unresolved. The CDR3 consists of 14 residues. Germline loops: CDR1 MDHEN, CDR2 SYDVKM. Trimming pared 2 bases from V and 10 bases from J, leaving 14 bases between. CDR3 loop: CASSLISPRGKLFF. The DNA of the CDR3 is TGTGCCAGCAGTTTAATTTCCCCGCGGGGAAAACTGTTTTTT.

V usage is TRBV15 and J usage is TRBJ2-3; the D gene could be TRBD1 or TRBD2 (5 bases each). Germline CDR1 is LNHNV and CDR2 is YYDKDF (reference sequence). The ends were cut back, 1 base at V and 3 bases at J, with 14 bases in the middle. The length of the CDR3 is 16 residues. For the CDR3, the DNA is TGTGCCACCAGCAGAGTGCCCCTTGGGACGACAGATACGCAGTATTTT. This gives the protein CATSRVPLGTTDTQYF.

There are many counts of this clonotype. The chain links TRBV20-1 to TRBJ2-2, with 7 bases fitting TRBD2. CDR1 DFQATT and CDR2 SNEGSKA come from the germline V gene (reference sequence). The V segment lost 6 bases and the J segment 1 base; nucleotides outside the gene matches: 5. The length of the CDR3 is 14 residues. CDR3 sequence (DNA): TGCAGTGCCGAATCTAGCGGGAACACCGGGGAGCTGTTTTTT. This translates into CSAESSGNTGELFF.

This clonotype was seen a handful of times. The chain joins TRBV5-1 to TRBJ2-2; D might be TRBD2 (5 bases). V dropped 0 bases and J dropped 3 bases, with 21 bases sitting between them. The CDR3 totals 19 residues. Germline values: CDR1 SGHRS, CDR2 YFSETQ. The CDR3 loop reads CASSLDAPWRAAHTGELFF. The CDR3, as DNA: TGCGCCAGCAGCTTGGACGCACCATGGCGGGCGGCCCACACCGGGGAGCTGTTTTTT.

The chain combines TRBV6-5 with TRBJ2-3; D is perhaps TRBD1 (6 bases). This CDR3 is 15 amino acids long. The V end lost 2 bases, the J end lost 6 bases, and 15 bases lay between the germline ends. The V gene's germline CDR1 is MNHEY and CDR2 SVGAGI. The CDR3 DNA sequence: TGTGCCAGCAGTTACGGGGGCTGGCCAACCGATACGCAGTATTTT. Translation: CASSYGGWPTDTQYF.

This chain connects TRBV20-1 to TRBJ1-3, with a possible D match to TRBD1 (5 bases). The CDR3 spans 16 residues. Trimming took 5 bases from V and 0 from J, leaving 17 bases between them. The germline CDR1 and CDR2 sequences are DFQATT and SNEGSKA (reference sequence). The CDR3 DNA is TGCAGTGCTCAATACGGCGGGGGGAGCTCTGGAAACACCATATATTTT. This encodes CSAQYGGGSSGNTIYF.

This clonotype was detected a few times. The chain uses TRBV5-1 and TRBJ2-3; 8 nucleotides line up with TRBD2. The CDR3 extends over 16 amino acids. Trimming took 5 bases from V and 1 from J; bases not matched to a gene: 9. The germline V gene encodes CDR1 SGHRS and CDR2 YFSETQ. The CDR3 sequence is CASSPRVRGGTDTQYF. The CDR3 region has the DNA TGCGCCAGCAGTCCCAGGGTGCGGGGGGGCACAGATACGCAGTATTTT.

In its sample, this clonotype was seen many times. The V gene is TRBV24-1, the J gene TRBJ2-1; D might be TRBD1 or TRBD2, each matching 6 bases. Germline V lookup: CDR1 KGHDR, CDR2 SFDVKD. The CDR3 runs to 14 residues. Trimming stripped 3 bases from V and 5 bases from J, with 10 bases between. CDR3 residues: CATSDNREDNEQFF. The CDR3 nucleotides are TGTGCCACCAGTGATAACAGGGAGGACAATGAGCAGTTCTTC.

The CDR3 sequence: CASSPTSGGRNEQFF. CDR3 coding DNA: TGTGCCAGCAGCCCAACTAGCGGGGGTCGCAATGAGCAGTTCTTC. V is TRBV7-9 and J is TRBJ2-1; TRBD2 aligns across 11 bases. Germline CDR1 SEHNR, CDR2 FQNEAQ (reference sequence). The CDR3 loop spans 15 amino acids. The junction had 6 bases not matched to a gene; V was cut back by 5 bases and J by 6 bases.

The chain employs TRBV11-3 and TRBJ2-2; the D is unclear. The V gene lost 1 base and the J gene lost 5 bases, with 8 bases spanning the gap. Germline V CDR1 and CDR2: SGHNT, YENEEA. The length of the CDR3 is 14 residues. CDR3 residues: CASSLGVGTGELFF. For the CDR3, the DNA is TGTGCCAGCAGCTTAGGGGTAGGGACCGGGGAGCTGTTTTTT.

The V and J genes are TRBV7-6 and TRBJ2-7; D may be TRBD1 (6 bases). The CDR3 runs 14 residues. The V gene lost 3 bases and the J gene lost 1 base, with 10 bases spanning the gap. Germline values: CDR1 SGHVS, CDR2 FNYEAQ. The CDR3 reads CASSFIGTSYEQYF. The CDR3, as DNA: TGTGCCAGCAGCTTTATAGGGACATCCTACGAGCAGTACTTC. Full variable domain (missing parts from reference TRBV7-6 and TRBJ2-7): GAGVSQSPRYKVTKRGQDVALRCDPISGHVSLYWYRQALGQGPEFLTYFNYEAQQDKSGLPNDRFSAERPEGSISTLTIQRTEQRDSAMYRCASSFIGTSYEQYFGPGTRLTVT.

This clonotype has only a few counts. The chain joins TRBV4-2 to TRBJ2-7; TRBD1 or TRBD2 may be the D gene (5 bases each). This CDR3 is built from 18 residues. Trimming shortened V by 3 bases and J by 1 base, and 22 bases separated the two germline ends. CDR1 and CDR2 from the germline V gene are LGHNA and YNFKEQ. Here the CDR3 DNA reads TGTGCCAGCAGCCACGTTCAAGGGGCCGGGACGGCTTCCTACGAGCAGTACTTC. Protein product: CASSHVQGAGTASYEQYF.

This clonotype was counted a few times. The chain uses TRBV6-5 and TRBJ2-2; D remains unclear. The V end was cut by 2 bases, the J end by 4 bases, with 5 bases between. Germline V lookup: CDR1 MNHEY, CDR2 SVGAGI. This CDR3 has 13 amino acids. CDR3 protein: CASSYNPTGELFF. The DNA of the CDR3 is TGTGCCAGCAGTTACAACCCCACCGGGGAGCTGTTTTTT.